This T cell receptor (beta chain) was obtained from a study of blood T cells in healthy people across ages. Study-wide results and limits: Estimates based on one million T cells were treated as lower bounds. Across the age range, TCR beta diversity per million T cells fell in a roughly linear way.

A J-beta primer mix and a sample-barcoded 5' primer were used in a second PCR of about 7 to 12 cycles. Each TCR beta cDNA got a 12-nucleotide random molecular identifier. TCRdb independently ran MiXCR on the 5' RACE reads; one entry per CDR3 protein. The sample yields about 650,000 distinct CDR3 sequences, approximately 31% seen once. The authors drew about 9.5 milliliters of peripheral blood from each donor. This clonotype was counted ten times or more. What it recognizes is unknown. Sequenced: blood. The sequence came from a woman aged 80 or over in good health.

CDR3 residues: CASSLKGVRGNTEAFF. The CDR3, as DNA: TGCGCCAGCAGCTTGAAGGGAGTTAGGGGGAACACTGAAGCTTTCTTT. The V gene is TRBV5-1, the J gene TRBJ1-1, with D possibly TRBD1 on 5 matching bases. The CDR3 extends over 16 amino acids. V was shortened by 1 base and J by 1 base, with 14 bases between the two germline ends. Germline assignment: CDR1 SGHRS and CDR2 YFSETQ.